The entry that follows covers one T cell receptor beta chain sequence. Its antigen is unknown. V dropped 3 bases and J dropped 5; count of bases not matched to a gene: 8. CDR1 is SGDLS and CDR2 is YYNGEE in the germline V gene. CDR3 length equals 15 residues. These data are taken from a study of cytotoxic CD8 clonotypes in ibrutinib-treated CLL. In the study overall: Enrolment comprised under twelve relapsed/refractory and some 15 treatment-naive patients; approximately 18 were IGHV unmutated. Study-wide results and caveats: Patients with sustained remission and those progressing were sampled at differing times. A rise in clonality was seen at ibrutinib response, and a fall back toward baseline was seen at progression.

Using immunoSEQ multiplex PCR, the repertoire was profiled, and TCRdb retains in-frame clones only, with some absent. The repertoire holds around 140,000 clones, with 80% to 90% as singletons. The chain is built from TRBV9 and TRBJ2-1; 7 bases line up with TRBD1. This material consisted of PBMCs, taken after 24 months of ibrutinib treatment. This TCR was recovered from a human donor with chronic lymphocytic leukemia. The CDR3 region is CASSGVGTVDNEQFF. CDR3 nucleotide sequence: TGTGCCAGCAGCGGGGTAGGGACAGTCGACAATGAGCAGTTCTTC.